The clone carrying this T cell receptor beta chain was seen at least ten times. This specimen belongs to a study of Graves' ophthalmopathy and Graves' hyperthyroidism. Researchers took RNA transcripts and amplified TCR beta CDR3 regions from them. Investigators did first-round RT-PCR with HTBI primers, then second-round multiplex PCR. TCRdb redid the calling of the multiplex PCR reads with MiXCR, one entry per CDR3 protein. The sample carries more than 300,000 distinct CDR3 sequences, about 15% recorded once. Hyperthyroidism cases were recent diagnoses of under 2 months' duration in people aged 18 to 65. In germline, CDR1 is SGHRS, CDR2 YFSETQ. Trimming took 3 bases from V and 3 from J, leaving 9 bases between them. There are 14 residues in the CDR3.

Material: peripheral blood. This sequence was found in an adult woman with stable Graves' hyperthyroidism. The genes are TRBV5-1 and TRBJ2-2; D perhaps matches TRBD1 (6 bases). The CDR3 protein is CASSWAGDTGELFF. Written as DNA, the CDR3 is TGCGCCAGCAGCTGGGCAGGGGACACCGGGGAGCTGTTTTTT.